The entry that follows covers one TCR beta chain sequence. There are a few counts of this clonotype. The clone's antigen remains unknown. Base qualities are missing; no much larger clone stands one base away. The sample's time point label, in plain terms: around 47 days after influenza vaccine administration. The data were taken from a study of response to subunit inactivated influenza vaccine (dated by TCRdb to the late 2010s). Background for the entire study: Deep quantitative profiling of the T cell receptor repertoire was used in the study to follow responses to a trivalent subunit inactivated influenza vaccine.

Library preparation was by RT-PCR. TCRdb names Illumina HiSeq 2500 as the instrument used. TCRdb reprocessed the public reads (quality trimming at Q25 with fastp, clone calling with MiXCR) and kept in-frame beta chains. Identical CDR3 proteins give one entry, which carries the most common genes and DNA. The sample table contains about 160,000 distinct CDR3 sequences; only one count was recorded for approximately 10% of them. The top ten clones comprise about an eighth of the sample. Findings and caveats that apply to the study as a whole: According to the authors, only a limited number of new T cells may be recruited by each seasonal influenza vaccination.

The CDR3 goes from the cysteine to the phenylalanine over 14 residues. Here the CDR3 DNA is all that survives: 42 bases in frame from base 1. The germline V gene specifies SGHDT as CDR1 and YYEEEE as CDR2. V is pared back by 2 bases and J by 6 bases, with 14 bases lying between the germline termini. The sample here was non-naive T cells sorted from PBMCs, taken 45 days after vaccination. The sample's cell subset or site label, in plain terms: memory T cell fraction. The sequence joins TRBV5-6 to TRBJ1-1, with the D gene uncertain. This TCR was recovered from a man aged 45-60 years who received an inactivated influenza vaccine. Donor details come from another sample of the same person, matched by shared clones. Here the CDR3 is given as CASSFPAFSAEAFF. The bases are TGTGCCAGCAGCTTCCCTGCATTTTCCGCTGAAGCTTTCTTT.